This TCR beta chain was documented in a study of OX40 agonist ivuxolimab in advanced cancers. Study-wide results and caveats: Low normalized T-cell clonal expansion was additionally recorded for some nonresponders.

The V segment lost 1 base and the J segment 6 bases; nucleotides outside the gene matches: 0. Germline lookup yields CDR1 SQVTM and CDR2 ANQGSEA. This CDR3 contains 12 residues. Blood sampling took place at baseline, cycle 4 day 1, and cycle 7 day 1. Here immunoSEQ multiplex PCR was the method, and the copy in TCRdb shows in-frame clones only, minus some. The sample has fewer than 12,000 clones, roughly 78% seen once. With regard to this clone: Its target is not known.

The chain combines TRBV29-1 with TRBJ2-7, with 10 nucleotides matching TRBD1. The TCR was taken from an adult with an advanced solid tumor such as melanoma, head and neck, liver or kidney cancer. This material consisted of CD4+ or CD8+ T cells sorted from blood, taken in a trial of the OX40 agonist ivuxolimab. CDR3 nucleotide sequence: TGCAGCGTTGAAGGGGACAGGGGCGAGCAGTACTTC. It is translated as CSVEGDRGEQYF.